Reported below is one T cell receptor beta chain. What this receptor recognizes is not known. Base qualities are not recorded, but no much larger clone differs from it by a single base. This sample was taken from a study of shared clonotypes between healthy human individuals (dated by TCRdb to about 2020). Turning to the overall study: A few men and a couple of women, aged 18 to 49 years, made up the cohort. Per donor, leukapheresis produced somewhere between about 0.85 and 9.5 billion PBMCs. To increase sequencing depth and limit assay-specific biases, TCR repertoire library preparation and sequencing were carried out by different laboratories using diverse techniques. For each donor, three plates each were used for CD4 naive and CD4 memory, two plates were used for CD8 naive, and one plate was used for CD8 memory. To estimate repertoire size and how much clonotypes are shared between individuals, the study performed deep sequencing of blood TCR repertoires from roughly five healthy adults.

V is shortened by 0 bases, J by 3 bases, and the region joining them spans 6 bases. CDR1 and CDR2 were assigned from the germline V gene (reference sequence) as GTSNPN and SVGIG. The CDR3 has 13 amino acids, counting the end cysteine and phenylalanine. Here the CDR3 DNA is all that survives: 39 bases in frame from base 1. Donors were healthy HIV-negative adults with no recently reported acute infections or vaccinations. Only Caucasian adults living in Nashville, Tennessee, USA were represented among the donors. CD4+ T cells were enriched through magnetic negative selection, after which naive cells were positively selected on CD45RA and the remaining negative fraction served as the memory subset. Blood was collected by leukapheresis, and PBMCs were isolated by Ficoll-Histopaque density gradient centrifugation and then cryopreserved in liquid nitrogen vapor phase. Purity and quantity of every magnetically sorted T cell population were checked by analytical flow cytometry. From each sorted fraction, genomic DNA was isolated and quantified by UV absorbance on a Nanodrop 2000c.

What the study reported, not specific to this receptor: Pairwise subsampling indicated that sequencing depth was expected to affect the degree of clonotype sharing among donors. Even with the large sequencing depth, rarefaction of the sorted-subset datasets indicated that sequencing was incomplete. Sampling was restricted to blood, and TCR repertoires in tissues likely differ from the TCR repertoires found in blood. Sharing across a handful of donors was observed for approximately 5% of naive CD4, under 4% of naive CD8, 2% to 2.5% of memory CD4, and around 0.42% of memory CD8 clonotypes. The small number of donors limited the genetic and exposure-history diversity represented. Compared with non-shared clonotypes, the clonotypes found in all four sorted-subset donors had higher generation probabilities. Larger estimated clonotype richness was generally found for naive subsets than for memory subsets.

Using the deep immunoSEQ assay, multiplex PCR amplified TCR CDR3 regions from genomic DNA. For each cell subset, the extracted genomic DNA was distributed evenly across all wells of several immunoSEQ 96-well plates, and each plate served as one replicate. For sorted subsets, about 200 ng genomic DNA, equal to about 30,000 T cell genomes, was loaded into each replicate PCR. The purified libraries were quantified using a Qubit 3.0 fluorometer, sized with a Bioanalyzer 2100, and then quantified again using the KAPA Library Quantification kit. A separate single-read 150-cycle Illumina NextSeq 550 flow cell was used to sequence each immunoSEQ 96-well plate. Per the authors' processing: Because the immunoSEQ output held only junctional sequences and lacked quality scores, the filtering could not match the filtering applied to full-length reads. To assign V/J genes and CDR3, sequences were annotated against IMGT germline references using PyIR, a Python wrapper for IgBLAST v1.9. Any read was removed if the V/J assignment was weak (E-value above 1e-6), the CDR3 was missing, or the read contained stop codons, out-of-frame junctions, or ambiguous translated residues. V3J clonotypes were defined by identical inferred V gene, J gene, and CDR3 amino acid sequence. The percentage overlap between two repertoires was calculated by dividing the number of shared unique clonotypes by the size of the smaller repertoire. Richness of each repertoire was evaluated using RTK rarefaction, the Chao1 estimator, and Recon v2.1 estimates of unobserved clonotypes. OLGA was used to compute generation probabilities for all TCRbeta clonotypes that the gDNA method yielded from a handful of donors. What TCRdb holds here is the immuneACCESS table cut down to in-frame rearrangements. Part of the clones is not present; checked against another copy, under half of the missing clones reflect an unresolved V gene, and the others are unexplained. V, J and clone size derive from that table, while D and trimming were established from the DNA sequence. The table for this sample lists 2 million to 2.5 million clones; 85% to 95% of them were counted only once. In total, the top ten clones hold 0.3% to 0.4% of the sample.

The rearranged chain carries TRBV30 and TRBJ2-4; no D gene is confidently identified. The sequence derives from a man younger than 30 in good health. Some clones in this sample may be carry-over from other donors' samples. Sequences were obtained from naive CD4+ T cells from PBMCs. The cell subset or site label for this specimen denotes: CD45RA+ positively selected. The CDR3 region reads CAWSVGVKNIQYF. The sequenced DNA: TGTGCCTGGAGTGTGGGCGTCAAAAACATTCAGTACTTC.